The sequence of this T cell receptor beta chain was determined in a study of T-cell reconstitution after alpha-beta-depleted transplantation in children. Construction of the TCRbeta library involved unique molecular identifiers. TCRdb ran MiXCR on the PCR reads and lists one entry per CDR3 protein. Among 300,000 or so distinct CDR3 sequences, 23% were seen once, and the ten largest hold 9.5% to 13%. To note about this clonotype: Antigen specificity is unknown.

Overall study results and limits: When one year had passed after transplant, most T-cell counts and diversity came from newly produced T cells.

The CDR3 runs 15 residues. V was clipped by 2 bases and J by 6 bases; unmatched bases: 7. The chain couples TRBV12-3 or TRBV12-4 to TRBJ1-2, with 9 bases matching TRBD1. This TCR came from a male patient aged 10-17 years who had a stem cell transplant for acute lymphoblastic leukemia, so the T cells may come from the graft donor. Sequences were derived from PBMCs, mostly from graft donor cells, sampled 180 days after TCRalphabeta/CD19-depleted stem cell transplant. As DNA, the CDR3 is TGTGCCAGCAGTTTACGGGACAGGGATCATAATGGCTACACCTTC. It yields the protein CASSLRDRDHNGYTF.